Following are 22 T cell receptor beta chains from one sample sequenced in a study of T cell responses to AZD1222 COVID-19 vaccine. Clones were sequenced by immunoSEQ multiplex PCR, and TCRdb holds only the in-frame ones, with some missing. The sample holds 90,000 to 100,000 clones, 88% seen once. Sequences were derived from peripheral blood, sampled on day 0 of AZD1222 vaccination. These receptors all come from an adult in good health.

CDR3 amino acids: CASSEPRISGNTIYF. CDR3 nucleotide sequence: TGTGCCAGCAGTGAACCACGGATCAGCGGAAACACCATATATTTT. This chain uses TRBV2 with TRBJ1-3; no firm D call. The V and J ends lost 2 bases and 4 bases respectively, with 12 bases between them. This CDR3 spans 15 amino acids. CDR1 and CDR2 from the germline V gene are SNHLY and FYNNEI.

The V and J genes are TRBV28 and TRBJ1-2; the match to TRBD1 covers 10 bases. The CDR3 extends over 14 amino acids. V lost 7 bases to trimming and J lost 5 bases; unmatched junction nucleotides: 7. CDR1 and CDR2 from the germline V gene are MDHEN and SYDVKM. Here the CDR3 reads CASTQGQGRYGYTF. The DNA of the CDR3 is TGTGCCAGCACCCAGGGACAGGGGAGATATGGCTACACCTTC.

This chain connects TRBV2 to TRBJ2-6, with 7 bases lining up with TRBD1. The CDR3 length is 16 residues. Germline V gives CDR1 SNHLY, CDR2 FYNNEI. The J segment lost 0 bases and the V segment lost 4 bases, leaving 3 bases of the junction unmatched. The CDR3 reads CASSGTGFSGANVLTF. The CDR3 DNA reads as TGTGCCAGCAGTGGGACAGGTTTCTCTGGGGCCAACGTCCTGACTTTC.

The CDR3 DNA sequence: TGTGCCAGCAGAGCTAGCGGGAGGGTCTGGGATGAGCAGTTCTTC. This encodes CASRASGRVWDEQFF. The rearrangement uses TRBV6-5 and TRBJ2-1; the match to TRBD2 covers 12 bases. The CDR3 is 15 residues long. Germline CDR1 and CDR2: MNHEY and SVGAGI. Unmatched junction bases numbered 8, after V lost 6 bases and J lost 8 bases.

The chain employs TRBV5-4 and TRBJ1-4; 10 bases are a match to TRBD1. The CDR3 sequence is 17 residues long. Germline V gene sequence: CDR1 SGHNT, CDR2 YYREEE (reference sequence). J lost 0 bases, V lost 4 bases, and 6 bases had no gene match. The CDR3 loop is CASSPRDRGSTNEKLFF. As DNA, the CDR3 is TGTGCCAGCAGCCCTCGGGACAGGGGATCAACTAATGAAAAACTGTTTTTT.

The chain combines TRBV27 with TRBJ2-1, with TRBD1 matching over 11 bases. V lost 2 bases and J lost 7; bases outside the gene matches: 1. Germline V lookup: CDR1 MNHEY, CDR2 SMNVEV (reference sequence). This CDR3 has 14 amino acids. The CDR3 is CASSLGQGANEQFF. CDR3 DNA sequence: TGTGCCAGCAGTTTAGGACAGGGGGCTAATGAGCAGTTCTTC.

This chain uses TRBV18 with TRBJ1-1; D not resolved. The germline V and J ends were trimmed by 1 base and 8 bases, with 8 bases remaining between them. Germline V gives CDR1 KGHSH, CDR2 LQKENI. This CDR3 spans 12 amino acids. In nucleotides, the CDR3 is TGTGCCAGCTCACCACGGCCCGGGGAAGCTTTCTTT. It encodes CASSPRPGEAFF. The full variable domain, rest sourced from reference TRBV18 and TRBJ1-1, is NAGVMQNPRHLVRRRGQEARLRCSPMKGHSHVYWYRQLPEEGLKFMVYLQKENIIDESGMPKERFSAEFPKEGPSILRIQQVVRGDSAAYFCASSPRPGEAFFGQGTRLTVV.

By sample fraction, this clone is medium-sized. V usage is TRBV25-1 and J usage is TRBJ1-1; D remains unclear. This CDR3 spans 14 amino acids. V gave up 3 bases and J gave up 2 bases, with 10 bases separating them. Germline CDR1 reads MGHDK; CDR2 reads SYGVNS. DNA for the CDR3: TGTGCCAGCAGTGATCGGTTATCTAACACTGAAGCTTTCTTT. This gives the protein CASSDRLSNTEAFF.

V usage is TRBV13 and J usage is TRBJ2-1, with D unclear. V was clipped by 1 base and J by 0 bases, with 10 bases between them. The CDR3 has 16 residues. CDR1 is PRHDT and CDR2 is FYEKMQ in the germline V gene (reference sequence). Written as DNA, the CDR3 is TGTGCCAGCAGCTTAGACGGGTTGAGCTCCTACAATGAGCAGTTCTTC. Translation: CASSLDGLSSYNEQFF.

This clone was detected only once. The chain couples TRBV2 to TRBJ1-4; D not certain. V was trimmed by 1 base and J by 6 bases, leaving 3 bases between them. The CDR3 sequence is 12 residues long. CDR1 and CDR2 (germline): SNHLY, FYNNEI. The CDR3 nucleotides read TGTGCCAGCAGTGAAGTAGATGAAAAACTGTTTTTT. Encoded protein: CASSEVDEKLFF.

This clone showed up just once. The chain has TRBV28 and TRBJ1-5; no clear D. The CDR3 extends over 13 amino acids. Germline V CDR1 and CDR2: MDHEN, SYDVKM. Trimming removed 5 bases from V and 7 bases from J, with 12 bases in between. DNA for the CDR3: TGTGCCAGCAGTCCTACCCCAATACAGCCCCAGCATTTT. This encodes CASSPTPIQPQHF.

This rearrangement joins TRBV2 to TRBJ1-2, with 10 bases lining up with TRBD1. The germline V gene encodes CDR1 SNHLY and CDR2 FYNNEI. J lost 4 bases, V lost 6 bases, and 14 bases had no gene match. This CDR3 comprises 17 residues. CDR3 loop: CASSLPGQGQKLYGYTF. The CDR3 nucleotides are TGTGCCAGCAGCCTCCCGGGACAGGGGCAGAAACTCTATGGCTACACCTTC. The complete variable domain, with remaining parts taken from reference TRBV2 and TRBJ1-2, reads EPEVTQTPSHQVTQMGQEVILRCVPISNHLYFYWYRQILGQKVEFLVSFYNNEISEKSEIFDDQFSVERPDGSNFTLKIRSTKLEDSAMYFCASSLPGQGQKLYGYTFGSGTRLTVV.

The chain recombines TRBV20-1 with TRBJ2-7; TRBD2 might be the D (6 bases). The CDR3 has 13 amino acids. Germline V CDR1 and CDR2: DFQATT, SNEGSKA (reference sequence). The germline V and J ends were trimmed by 3 bases and 4 bases, with 13 bases remaining between them. CDR3 protein: CSASRAGDYEQYF. The CDR3 region has the DNA TGCAGTGCTAGTCGAGCGGGCGATTACGAGCAGTACTTC.

In this sample, this clone turned up once. This chain connects TRBV19 to TRBJ1-2, with 9 nucleotides matching TRBD1. CDR3 length: 14 residues. Per the germline V gene, CDR1 is LNHDA and CDR2 is SQIVND (reference sequence). Trimming removed 7 bases from V and 4 bases from J; junction bases left unmatched: 7. In DNA, the CDR3 is TGTGCCAGTACTTGGACAGGGGTCCCCTATGGCTACACCTTC. The encoded protein is CASTWTGVPYGYTF.

The CDR3: CASSPGFGYTF. CDR3 sequence (DNA): TGTGCCAGCAGCCCAGGGTTTGGCTACACCTTC. The chain employs TRBV12-3 or TRBV12-4 and TRBJ1-2; D possibly corresponds to TRBD1 (5 bases). The V gene lost 6 bases and the J gene lost 7 bases, with 9 bases spanning the gap. The CDR3 totals 11 residues.

The chain has TRBV28 and TRBJ2-7, with 9 bases lining up with TRBD1. The CDR3 runs to 16 residues. Germline CDR1 and CDR2: MDHEN and SYDVKM. J was trimmed by 10 bases and V by 9 bases; bases with no gene match: 22. This CDR3 is CASTPGTGQLTRAQYF. CDR3 coding DNA: TGTGCCAGTACCCCCGGGACAGGGCAATTAACGAGGGCTCAGTACTTC.

V usage is TRBV5-1 and J usage is TRBJ2-7; perhaps TRBD2 as D (5 bases). Germline values: CDR1 SGHRS, CDR2 YFSETQ. V was pared by 0 bases and J by 2 bases, with 12 bases between. The CDR3 runs 15 residues. CDR3 sequence (DNA): TGCGCCAGCAGCTTGGTATCGGGGTCCCCCTACGAGCAGTACTTC. It codes for CASSLVSGSPYEQYF. Based on the CDR3 plus reference TRBV5-1 and TRBJ2-7, the full variable domain is KAGVTQTPRYLIKTRGQQVTLSCSPISGHRSVSWYQQTPGQGLQFLFEYFSETQRNKGNFPGRFSGRQFSNSRSEMNVSTLELGDSALYLCASSLVSGSPYEQYFGPGTRLTVT.

The V and J genes are TRBV19 and TRBJ1-1; 7 bases line up with TRBD1. V shed 6 bases, J shed 0 bases, and the junction held 7 bases outside the gene matches. The CDR3 runs to 15 residues. The V gene's germline CDR1 is LNHDA and CDR2 SQIVND (reference sequence). This CDR3 reads CASSQMGQLNTEAFF. The CDR3 DNA reads TGTGCCAGTAGCCAAATGGGACAGTTGAACACTGAAGCTTTCTTT.

The rearrangement links TRBV2 to TRBJ1-1, with D tentatively TRBD1 (5 bases). Germline CDR1 reads SNHLY; CDR2 reads FYNNEI. The V end was cut by 2 bases, the J end by 7 bases, with 17 bases between. There are 15 residues in the CDR3. For the CDR3, the DNA is TGTGCCAGCAGTGAAAGCCGAGTTCGGGGGAATGAAGCTTTCTTT. Amino acid sequence: CASSESRVRGNEAFF.

The genes are TRBV30 and TRBJ2-7; 7 bases are shared with TRBD1. The CDR3 runs to 14 residues. V lost 3 bases, J lost 6 bases, and 11 bases stayed unmatched. The V gene's germline CDR1 is GTSNPN and CDR2 SVGIG (reference sequence). The DNA of the CDR3 is TGTGCCTGGAGGATCGGGACAGAAAAACCCGAGCAGTACTTC. It translates to CAWRIGTEKPEQYF.

This clone was seen just once. V usage is TRBV2 and J usage is TRBJ2-2; 8 nucleotides align to TRBD1. From germline, CDR1 is SNHLY and CDR2 FYNNEI. Losses at the gene ends were 6 bases for V and 3 bases for J; bases not matched to a gene: 3. The length of the CDR3 is 14 residues. For the CDR3, the DNA is TGTGCCAGCAGGATGGGACAGGACACCGGGGAGCTGTTTTTT. This codes for CASRMGQDTGELFF.

V and J are TRBV6-5 and TRBJ1-5; a possible D gene is TRBD1 (5 bases). Germline CDR1 reads MNHEY; CDR2 reads SVGAGI. This CDR3 is built from 13 residues. V was clipped by 8 bases and J by 6 bases, with 14 bases between them. CDR3 in DNA: TGTGCCAGCGGTCGGAGAAGGGGTCAGCCCCAGCATTTT. It codes for CASGRRRGQPQHF.